Shown below are 28 T cell receptor beta chains from a single sample sequenced in a study of blood T cell repertoires in COVID-19. The table came from immunoSEQ multiplex PCR; TCRdb's copy has only in-frame clones and leaves some out. The sample lists 200,000 to 250,000 clones, around 83% seen once, with around 9.6% in the top ten. The specimen sequenced was peripheral blood. The receptor set was obtained from a woman aged 45-65 years with COVID-19, enrolled during active disease.

The chain links TRBV5-1 to TRBJ1-2; D not certain. Germline-derived CDR1 and CDR2 are SGHRS and YFSETQ. The V and J ends lost 0 bases and 1 base respectively, with 4 bases between them. This CDR3 has 13 residues. This CDR3 reads CASSLDSNYGYTF. CDR3 DNA: TGCGCCAGCAGCTTGGACAGTAACTATGGCTACACCTTC.

The CDR3 nucleotides read TGTGCCAGCAGTCCTCGAGTGAAGCCCTATGGCTACACCTTC. Protein product: CASSPRVKPYGYTF. V usage is TRBV2 and J usage is TRBJ1-2; no firm D call. The CDR3 consists of 14 residues. Trimming took 5 bases from V and 4 from J, leaving 14 bases between them. Germline assignment: CDR1 SNHLY and CDR2 FYNNEI.

The CDR3, as DNA: TGTGCCAGTAGTCTCCGGGACAGCTATGGCTACACCTTC. Its protein product is CASSLRDSYGYTF. The rearrangement links TRBV19 to TRBJ1-2, with 7 bases aligning to TRBD1. Trimming cost V 5 bases and J 4 bases; bases outside gene matches: 4. This CDR3 contains 13 residues. The germline gives CDR1 LNHDA, CDR2 SQIVND (reference sequence). The whole variable domain, remainder taken from reference TRBV19 and TRBJ1-2, is DGGITQSPKYLFRKEGQNVTLSCEQNLNHDAMYWYRQDPGQGLRLIYYSQIVNDFQKGDIAEGYSVSREKKESFPLTVTSAQKNPTAFYLCASSLRDSYGYTFGSGTRLTVV.

The V call is TRBV2, the J call TRBJ2-7; 12 positions agree with TRBD2. V trimming: 5 bases; J trimming: 0 bases; junction bases outside the gene matches: 5. The CDR3 has 16 residues. Germline V CDR1 and CDR2: SNHLY, FYNNEI. The CDR3 DNA reads TGTGCCAGCAGTTGGTCTAGCGGGGGGGGCTCCTACGAGCAGTACTTC. Translation gives CASSWSSGGGSYEQYF.

This clone was observed once. V is TRBV19 and J is TRBJ2-1; 14 bases are shared with TRBD2. The CDR3 has 17 amino acids. V shed 3 bases and J 5 bases; nucleotides not matched to a gene: 6. Germline V gives CDR1 LNHDA, CDR2 SQIVND (reference sequence). The CDR3 loop reads CASSMGTSGGPDNEQFF. Written as DNA, the CDR3 is TGTGCCAGTAGTATGGGGACTAGCGGGGGCCCGGACAATGAGCAGTTCTTC. Complete variable domain (other parts from reference TRBV19 and TRBJ2-1): DGGITQSPKYLFRKEGQNVTLSCEQNLNHDAMYWYRQDPGQGLRLIYYSQIVNDFQKGDIAEGYSVSREKKESFPLTVTSAQKNPTAFYLCASSMGTSGGPDNEQFFGPGTRLTVL.

The V and J genes are TRBV19 and TRBJ2-2; D is unclear. V lost 0 bases and J lost 2, with 4 bases in between. The CDR3 runs to 14 residues. Germline CDR1 and CDR2: LNHDA and SQIVND (reference sequence). CDR3 residues: CASSIDSNTGELFF. The CDR3 coding sequence is TGTGCCAGTAGTATAGACAGTAACACCGGGGAGCTGTTTTTT.

The chain couples TRBV7-2 to TRBJ2-7, with TRBD1 matching over 9 bases. CDR1 is SGHTA, CDR2 FQGNSA, per germline. The CDR3 runs 16 residues. The J segment lost 7 bases and the V segment lost 7 bases, leaving 17 bases of the junction unmatched. The CDR3 sequence is CASTLCDRDRAFEQYV. CDR3 nucleotide sequence: TGTGCCAGCACCCTTTGCGACCGGGACAGGGCCTTTGAGCAGTACGTC.

This chain connects TRBV3-1 (or the pseudogene TRBV3-2) to TRBJ1-6, with D maybe TRBD1 (6 bases). The CDR3 is made up of 15 amino acids. CDR1 is LGHDT, CDR2 YNNKEL, per germline (reference sequence). V was pared by 1 base and J by 10 bases, with 14 bases between. In nucleotides, the CDR3 is TGTGCCAGCAGCCAAGTACCCAGGGGACAATCACCCCTCCACTTT. Protein sequence: CASSQVPRGQSPLHF.

The CDR3 DNA sequence: TGTGCCAGCAGCTTGGGGAGGGGAGTCTTCACAGATACGCAGTATTTT. Translated: CASSLGRGVFTDTQYF. V is TRBV5-8 and J is TRBJ2-3, with D maybe TRBD2 (6 bases). Germline V lookup: CDR1 SGHTS, CDR2 YDEGEE. Trimming left V 0 bases short and J 2 bases short, with 13 bases between. The length of the CDR3 is 16 residues.

The chain employs TRBV5-8 and TRBJ1-5; unclear D gene. Germline CDR1 reads SGHTS; CDR2 reads YDEGEE. The CDR3 is 13 amino acids. Trimming removed 4 bases at V and 0 bases at J, with 5 bases between. The CDR3 sequence is CASSAYSNQPQHF. In DNA, the CDR3 is TGTGCCAGCAGCGCGTATAGCAATCAGCCCCAGCATTTT.

V and J are TRBV11-2 and TRBJ2-7; 7 bases fit TRBD1. Trimming removed 3 bases from V and 5 bases from J; junction bases left unmatched: 1. Germline loops: CDR1 SGHAT, CDR2 FQNNGV. CDR3 length: 12 amino acids. CDR3 in DNA: TGTGCCAGCAGCTTCGACAGGGACGAGCAGTACTTC. Residues: CASSFDRDEQYF.

CDR3 protein: CATGGRNEQFF. The CDR3 DNA sequence: TGTGCCACCGGCGGTCGCAATGAGCAGTTCTTC. J is TRBJ2-1 and V is TRBV24-1; D not resolved. The ends were cut back, 9 bases at V and 6 bases at J, with 8 bases in the middle. Looked up from germline, CDR1 is KGHDR and CDR2 is SFDVKD. This CDR3 region has 11 residues.

The V call is TRBV11-3, the J call TRBJ2-1, with D maybe TRBD1 (5 bases). The ends were cut back, 1 base at V and 4 bases at J, with 14 bases in the middle. CDR3 length: 16 amino acids. Germline loops: CDR1 SGHNT, CDR2 YENEEA. The CDR3 bases are TGTGCCAGCAGCTTAGGGGGCACGACAGCTTACAATGAGCAGTTCTTC. Its protein is CASSLGGTTAYNEQFF.

V and J are TRBV28 and TRBJ2-1, with a possible D match to TRBD2 (5 bases). Trimming stripped 5 bases from V and 6 bases from J, with 14 bases between. This CDR3 contains 14 residues. Germline assignment: CDR1 MDHEN and CDR2 SYDVKM. CDR3 nucleotides: TGTGCCAGCAGTGAGGGCCCTAGTTTCAATGAGCAGTTCTTC. This translates into CASSEGPSFNEQFF.

V usage is TRBV28 and J usage is TRBJ2-2; 8 nucleotides match TRBD2. V lost 7 bases to trimming and J lost 4 bases; unmatched junction nucleotides: 5. Germline V gives CDR1 MDHEN, CDR2 SYDVKM. CDR3 size: 14 residues. CDR3: CASTQRGGTGELFF. In DNA form, the CDR3 reads TGTGCCAGCACACAACGGGGGGGCACCGGGGAGCTGTTTTTT. Variable domain in full (rest from reference TRBV28 and TRBJ2-2): DVKVTQSSRYLVKRTGEKVFLECVQDMDHENMFWYRQDPGLGLRLIYFSYDVKMKEKGDIPEGYSVSREKKERFSLILESASTNQTSMYLCASTQRGGTGELFFGEGSRLTVL.

The gene calls are TRBV5-6 and TRBJ1-6; D is ambiguous. The germline gives CDR1 SGHDT, CDR2 YYEEEE. This CDR3 spans 14 amino acids. V lost 2 bases, J lost 8 bases, and 11 bases lay in between. This CDR3 is CASSLPYEDSPLHF. The CDR3 nucleotides read TGTGCCAGCAGCTTACCCTATGAGGATTCACCCCTCCACTTT.

This chain links TRBV6-5 with TRBJ2-3, with D maybe TRBD2 (6 bases). CDR3 length equals 15 residues. Trimming left V 4 bases short and J 0 bases short, with 11 bases between. CDR1 and CDR2 from the germline V gene are MNHEY and SVGAGI. CDR3 sequence: CASSLGGSSTDTQYF. In nucleotides, the CDR3 is TGTGCCAGCAGTTTGGGGGGATCTAGCACAGATACGCAGTATTTT.

The rearrangement joins TRBV5-1 to TRBJ2-2; D is ambiguous. Trimming pared 8 bases from V and 3 bases from J, leaving 14 bases between. Germline loops: CDR1 SGHRS, CDR2 YFSETQ. The CDR3 has 14 residues. CDR3: CASFLDSYTGELFF. The CDR3 DNA follows: TGCGCCAGTTTCCTCGACTCCTACACCGGGGAGCTGTTTTTT.

The chain uses TRBV5-8 and TRBJ2-3, with 7 bases fitting TRBD1. With V trimmed by 0 bases and J by 2 bases, 3 bases remained unmatched. In germline, CDR1 is SGHTS, CDR2 YDEGEE. This CDR3 is built from 15 residues. CDR3 coding DNA: TGTGCCAGCAGCTTGGCCGGGACAGACACAGATACGCAGTATTTT. The encoded protein is CASSLAGTDTDTQYF.

This clone was seen more than once but under ten times. This sequence joins TRBV2 and TRBJ2-7; 11 positions match TRBD2. Germline trimming cut 5 bases from V and 3 bases from J; bases unmatched to any gene: 3. Germline V CDR1 and CDR2: SNHLY, FYNNEI. The CDR3 is 14 residues long. CDR3 in amino acids: CASSLAGGVYEQYF. DNA of the CDR3: TGTGCCAGCAGTTTAGCGGGGGGGGTCTACGAGCAGTACTTC.

The chain employs TRBV28 and TRBJ1-5, with D hard to call. The germline CDR1 and CDR2 sequences are MDHEN and SYDVKM. V was clipped by 1 base and J by 0 bases, with 7 bases between them. CDR3 size: 15 residues. CDR3 bases: TGTGCCAGCAGTTTATACAGCAGTAGCAATCAGCCCCAGCATTTT. Translation gives CASSLYSSSNQPQHF.

The chain carries TRBV11-2 and TRBJ1-1, with D possibly TRBD1 on 6 matching bases. The CDR3 is made up of 14 amino acids. Germline V lookup: CDR1 SGHAT, CDR2 FQNNGV. Trimming left V 4 bases short and J 4 bases short, with 13 bases between. CDR3 residues: CASSSNGGLTEAFF. The CDR3 nucleotides read TGTGCCAGCAGCTCCAACGGGGGGCTCACTGAAGCTTTCTTT.

The chain combines TRBV7-8 with TRBJ1-3; 8 bases align to TRBD1. The J segment lost 2 bases and the V segment lost 5 bases, leaving 8 bases of the junction unmatched. The germline V gene encodes CDR1 SGHVS and CDR2 FQNEAQ. The CDR3 extends over 16 amino acids. The CDR3 nucleotides read TGTGCCAGCAGCCAGATGGGACAGGTACCTGGAAACACCATATATTTT. It encodes CASSQMGQVPGNTIYF.

The chain carries TRBV9 and TRBJ2-3; TRBD2 matches 7 bases. Germline V gene sequence: CDR1 SGDLS, CDR2 YYNGEE. The CDR3 extends over 15 amino acids. V trimming: 4 bases; J trimming: 2 bases; junction bases outside the gene matches: 7. CDR3 sequence: CASSREGRHTDTQYF. CDR3 sequence (DNA): TGTGCCAGCAGCAGGGAGGGCAGACACACAGATACGCAGTATTTT.

The chain recombines TRBV11-2 with TRBJ2-7, with a weak D call TRBD2 (5 bases). CDR1 is SGHAT and CDR2 is FQNNGV in the germline V gene. V was trimmed by 5 bases and J by 7 bases, leaving 12 bases between them. The length of the CDR3 is 12 residues. The CDR3 region has the DNA TGTGCCAGCAGCCATTCCAGAGGGGAGCAGTACTTC. Protein: CASSHSRGEQYF.

This sequence joins TRBV7-8 and TRBJ2-3; tentatively, D is TRBD2 (6 bases). The CDR3 runs 14 residues. The germline V and J ends were trimmed by 3 bases and 1 base, with 8 bases remaining between them. Germline values: CDR1 SGHVS, CDR2 FQNEAQ. The CDR3 is CASSFTGGTDTQYF. The DNA for the CDR3 is TGTGCCAGCAGCTTTACGGGGGGCACAGATACGCAGTATTTT.

The V call is TRBV5-1, the J call TRBJ2-5; 8 positions match TRBD2. This CDR3 spans 15 amino acids. Looked up from germline, CDR1 is SGHRS and CDR2 is YFSETQ. With V trimmed by 2 bases and J by 5 bases, 8 bases remained unmatched. The CDR3 DNA sequence: TGCGCCAGCAGCTTTGCCGGGGGGGCCGAGGAGACCCAGTACTTC. Encoded protein: CASSFAGGAEETQYF.

The chain joins TRBV30 to TRBJ2-2; TRBD1 agrees at 7 bases. The CDR3 spans 17 residues. Trimming took 8 bases from V and 7 from J; bases not matched to a gene: 22. Germline V lookup: CDR1 GTSNPN, CDR2 SVGIG (reference sequence). CDR3 sequence (DNA): TGTGCCGGATCGGACAGGTTTTATAAAACTTCCGACGGGGAGCTGTTTTTT. Translated, it gives CAGSDRFYKTSDGELFF.